The present TCR beta chain was sequenced within a study of high-grade serous ovarian cancer treatment subgroups. About the research overall: Each sample yielded on average about 7,000 unique TCR beta rearrangements from approximately 13,000 reads.

Whole-study results and caveats: Tumors within one patient showed repertoire similarity of roughly 0.095 to 0.85. Only CDR3 was analyzed; CDR1 and CDR2 were not.

This clone was counted between two and nine times. What it recognizes is unknown. Sequencing was performed with immunoSEQ multiplex PCR; in TCRdb, only in-frame clones are kept and a portion is missing. The sample records about 2,700 clones, roughly 79% being singletons. The length of the CDR3 is 15 residues. The V gene's germline CDR1 is MDHEN and CDR2 SYDVKM. V lost 6 bases and J 1 base, leaving 15 bases between the germline ends. Tumor samples were taken before definitive surgery or chemotherapy. V gene TRBV28 combines with J gene TRBJ1-1, with a weak D call TRBD1 (6 bases). The source is a human donor with high-grade serous ovarian cancer. The sequencing input was tumor tissue. The CDR3 loop reads CASSIPGHPNTEAFF. The CDR3 region has the DNA TGTGCCAGCAGCATACCGGGACACCCGAACACTGAAGCTTTCTTT.